This T cell receptor beta chain was profiled in a study of blood T cell repertoires in COVID-19. Study overall: The United States, Italy and Spain supplied acute and convalescent COVID-19 samples. Sources were T cells, B-cell-depleted T cells, or PBMCs; the material itself was cDNA or gDNA.

Original data processing: Amplified reference gene primers provided the basis for estimating nucleated cell counts. Assay: immunoSEQ multiplex PCR; the TCRdb copy retains only in-frame clones and omits some. For V, J and clone size, that table is used; D and trimming come from the DNA. The table lists roughly 110,000 clones, 85% of them singletons. Germline CDR1 KGHDR, CDR2 SFDVKD. Trimming took off 2 bases at V and 0 bases at J, with 12 bases between the two ends. The CDR3 sequence is 16 residues long. This receptor was taken from a human donor in a cohort sampled during active COVID-19. The sample consisted of peripheral blood. The gene calls are TRBV24-1 and TRBJ2-5, with a tentative D call TRBD2 (7 bases). This chain's CDR3 is CATSDWTRGNQETQYF. CDR3 in DNA: TGTGCCACCAGTGATTGGACTAGGGGGAACCAAGAGACCCAGTACTTC.